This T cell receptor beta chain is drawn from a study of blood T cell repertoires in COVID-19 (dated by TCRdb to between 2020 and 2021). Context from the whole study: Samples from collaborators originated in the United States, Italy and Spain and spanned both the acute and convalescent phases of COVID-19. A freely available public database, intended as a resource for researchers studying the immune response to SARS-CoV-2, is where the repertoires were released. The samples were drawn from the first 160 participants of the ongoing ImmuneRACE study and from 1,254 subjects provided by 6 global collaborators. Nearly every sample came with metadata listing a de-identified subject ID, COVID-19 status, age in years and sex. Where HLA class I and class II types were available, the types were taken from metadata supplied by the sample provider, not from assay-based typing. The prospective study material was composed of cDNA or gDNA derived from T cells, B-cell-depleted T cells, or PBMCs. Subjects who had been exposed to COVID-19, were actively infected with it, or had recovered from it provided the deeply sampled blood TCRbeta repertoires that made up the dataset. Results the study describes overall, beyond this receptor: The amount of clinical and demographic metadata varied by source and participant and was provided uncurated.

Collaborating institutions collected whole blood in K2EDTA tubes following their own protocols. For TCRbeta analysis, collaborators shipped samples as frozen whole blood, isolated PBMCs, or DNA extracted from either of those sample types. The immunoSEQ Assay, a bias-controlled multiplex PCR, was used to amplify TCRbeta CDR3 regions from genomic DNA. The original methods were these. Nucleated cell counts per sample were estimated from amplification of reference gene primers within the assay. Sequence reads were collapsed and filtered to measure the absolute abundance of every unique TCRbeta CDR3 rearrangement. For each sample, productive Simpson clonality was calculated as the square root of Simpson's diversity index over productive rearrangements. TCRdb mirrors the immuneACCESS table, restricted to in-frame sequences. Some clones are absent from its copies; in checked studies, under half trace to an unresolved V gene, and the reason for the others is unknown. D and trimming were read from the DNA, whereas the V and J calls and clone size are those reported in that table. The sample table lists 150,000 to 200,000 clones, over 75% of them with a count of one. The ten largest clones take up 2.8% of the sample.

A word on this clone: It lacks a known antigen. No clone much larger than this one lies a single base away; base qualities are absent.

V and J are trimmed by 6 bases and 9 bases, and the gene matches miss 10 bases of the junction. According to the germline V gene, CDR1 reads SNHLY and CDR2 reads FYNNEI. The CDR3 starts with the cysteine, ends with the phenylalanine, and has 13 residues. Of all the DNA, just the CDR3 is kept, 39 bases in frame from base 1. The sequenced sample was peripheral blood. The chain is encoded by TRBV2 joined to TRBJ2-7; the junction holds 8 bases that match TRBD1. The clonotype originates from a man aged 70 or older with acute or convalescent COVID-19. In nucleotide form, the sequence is TGTGCCAGCAGCCTATCTACAGGGGGAGGGCAGTACTTC. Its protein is CASSLSTGGGQYF.